The present T cell receptor beta chain was sequenced within a study of blood T cell repertoires in COVID-19. Authors' processing steps: The assay estimated nucleated cells by amplifying reference gene primers. Libraries were prepared by immunoSEQ multiplex PCR; TCRdb keeps only in-frame clonotypes and omits some of them. For V, J and clone size, that table is used; D and trimming come from the DNA. The table includes about 190,000 clones, approximately 86% detected once. The TCR was taken from a man under 40 with acute or convalescent COVID-19. The material sequenced was peripheral blood.

DNA of the CDR3: TGTGCCAGCAGCCGGGGACCACCCACAGGGGGGTCTGGTGGAGGCTACACCTTC. The encoded protein is CASSRGPPTGGSGGGYTF. This chain links TRBV3-1 (or the pseudogene TRBV3-2) with TRBJ1-2, with 8 bases lining up with TRBD1. CDR1 and CDR2 (germline): LGHDT, YNNKEL (reference sequence). V shed 4 bases and J 8 bases; nucleotides not matched to a gene: 21. The CDR3 loop spans 18 amino acids.